Listed here are 6 T cell receptor beta chains from one sample, sequenced in a study of T cells in Graves' hyperthyroidism and ophthalmopathy. Amplification targeted TCR beta CDR3 regions from RNA transcripts. The HTBI primer set served for first-round RT-PCR of the TCR CDR3. One entry per CDR3 protein results from TCRdb running MiXCR on the multiplex PCR reads. The sample has approximately 380,000 distinct CDR3 sequences, about 18% seen once. The sample was blood. Every receptor here comes from a woman between 18 and 29 years old with Graves' hyperthyroidism.

The chain joins TRBV5-1 to TRBJ1-3; 9 nucleotides match TRBD1. CDR3 length: 16 residues. The germline gives CDR1 SGHRS, CDR2 YFSETQ. The ends lost 0 bases at V and 4 bases at J; junction bases unmatched: 5. As DNA, the CDR3 is TGCGCCAGCAGCTTGGCGGGGACAGGGCGAGGAAACACCATATATTTT. It translates to CASSLAGTGRGNTIYF. Full variable domain (rest looked up from reference TRBV5-1 and TRBJ1-3): KAGVTQTPRYLIKTRGQQVTLSCSPISGHRSVSWYQQTPGQGLQFLFEYFSETQRNKGNFPGRFSGRQFSNSRSEMNVSTLELGDSALYLCASSLAGTGRGNTIYFGEGSWLTVV.

This clonotype was counted many times. The chain has TRBV6-5 and TRBJ2-5; perhaps TRBD2 as D (6 bases). Germline-derived CDR1 and CDR2 are MNHEY and SVGAGI. V was shortened by 9 bases and J by 2 bases, with 13 bases between the two germline ends. The CDR3 is 13 amino acids. CDR3 DNA: TGTGCCAGTACCCGGGACTTTCAAGAGACCCAGTACTTC. Its translation: CASTRDFQETQYF.

At least ten counts were recorded for this clonotype. V gene TRBV24-1 combines with J gene TRBJ1-2; D is uncertain. Germline CDR1 KGHDR, CDR2 SFDVKD. V lost 6 bases, J lost 7 bases, and 14 bases lay in between. The CDR3 has 13 residues. The CDR3 region is CATSPTGEGGYTF. The CDR3 DNA follows: TGTGCCACCAGTCCCACTGGGGAGGGTGGCTACACCTTC.

V and J are TRBV6-1 and TRBJ1-1; possibly TRBD1 for D (6 bases). CDR1 MNHNS and CDR2 SASEGT come from the germline V gene. The CDR3 consists of 14 residues. The V end lost 8 bases, the J end lost 4 bases, and 17 bases lay between the germline ends. The CDR3 spells CASSPLTGSTEAFF. The DNA for the CDR3 is TGTGCCAGCTCTCCGTTGACAGGTTCCACTGAAGCTTTCTTT.

The CDR3 coding sequence is TGTGCCAGCAGTCCCGAGTACGAGCAGTACTTC. Translating it yields CASSPEYEQYF. The genes are TRBV6-5 and TRBJ2-7; D is uncertain. Germline CDR1 is MNHEY and CDR2 is SVGAGI. The CDR3 runs 11 residues. Deletions cut 5 bases from V and 4 bases from J, with 6 bases between.

This clonotype was seen ten or more times. This chain uses TRBV25-1 with TRBJ2-3; TRBD1 matches at 7 bases. With 5 bases clipped from V and 5 bases from J, the junction kept 7 bases outside the gene matches. This CDR3 has 14 residues. Germline-derived CDR1 and CDR2 are MGHDK and SYGVNS. The CDR3: CASSRDRSQDTQYF. The DNA of the CDR3 is TGTGCCAGCAGTCGGGACAGATCTCAAGATACGCAGTATTTT.